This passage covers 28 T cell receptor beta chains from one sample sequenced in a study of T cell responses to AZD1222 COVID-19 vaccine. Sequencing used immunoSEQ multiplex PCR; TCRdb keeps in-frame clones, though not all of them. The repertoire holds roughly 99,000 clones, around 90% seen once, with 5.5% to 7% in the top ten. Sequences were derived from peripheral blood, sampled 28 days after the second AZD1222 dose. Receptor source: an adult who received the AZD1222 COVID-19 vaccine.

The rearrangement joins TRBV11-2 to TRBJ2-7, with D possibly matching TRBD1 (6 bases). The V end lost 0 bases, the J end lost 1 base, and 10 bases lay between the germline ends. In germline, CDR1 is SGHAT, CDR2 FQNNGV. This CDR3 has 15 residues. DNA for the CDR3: TGTGCCAGCAGCTTAGATGGGGGCTCATCCTACGAGCAGTACTTC. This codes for CASSLDGGSSYEQYF.

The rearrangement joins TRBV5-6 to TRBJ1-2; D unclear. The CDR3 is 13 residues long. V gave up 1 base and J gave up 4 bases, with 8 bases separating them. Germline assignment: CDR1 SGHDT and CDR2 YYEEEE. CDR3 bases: TGTGCCAGCAGCTTGAGGGCGGCCTATGGCTACACCTTC. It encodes CASSLRAAYGYTF. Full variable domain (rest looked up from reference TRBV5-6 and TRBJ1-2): DAGVTQSPTHLIKTRGQQVTLRCSPKSGHDTVSWYQQALGQGPQFIFQYYEEEERQRGNFPDRFSGHQFPNYSSELNVNALLLGDSALYLCASSLRAAYGYTFGSGTRLTVV.

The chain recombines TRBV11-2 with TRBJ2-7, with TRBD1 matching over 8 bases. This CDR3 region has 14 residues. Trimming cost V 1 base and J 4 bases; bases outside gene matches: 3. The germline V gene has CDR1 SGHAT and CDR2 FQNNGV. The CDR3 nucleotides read TGTGCCAGCAGCTTAGCAGGGGGCGTGTACGAGCAGTACTTC. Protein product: CASSLAGGVYEQYF.

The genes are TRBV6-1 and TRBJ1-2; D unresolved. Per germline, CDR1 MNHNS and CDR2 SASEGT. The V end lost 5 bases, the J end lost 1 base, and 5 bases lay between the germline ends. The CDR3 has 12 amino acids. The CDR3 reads CASSKVNYGYTF. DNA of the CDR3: TGTGCCAGCAGTAAAGTTAACTATGGCTACACCTTC.

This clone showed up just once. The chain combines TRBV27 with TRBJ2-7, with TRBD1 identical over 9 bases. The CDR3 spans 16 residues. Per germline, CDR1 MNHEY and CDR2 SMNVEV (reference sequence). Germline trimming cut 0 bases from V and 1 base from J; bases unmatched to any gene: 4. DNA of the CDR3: TGTGCCAGCAGTTTATCGCGCGGGACAGGGTCCTACGAGCAGTACTTC. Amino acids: CASSLSRGTGSYEQYF.

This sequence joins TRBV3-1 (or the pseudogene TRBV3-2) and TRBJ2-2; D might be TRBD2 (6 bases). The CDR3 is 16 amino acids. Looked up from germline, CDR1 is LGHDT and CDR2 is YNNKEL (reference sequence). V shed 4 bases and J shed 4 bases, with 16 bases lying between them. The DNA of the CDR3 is TGTGCCAGCAGCCTCCTAGCGTCCTCCGGCACCGGGGAGCTGTTTTTT. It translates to CASSLLASSGTGELFF.

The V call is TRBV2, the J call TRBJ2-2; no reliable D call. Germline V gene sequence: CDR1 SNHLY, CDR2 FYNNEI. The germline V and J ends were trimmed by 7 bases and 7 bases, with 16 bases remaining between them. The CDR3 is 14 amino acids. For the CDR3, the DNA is TGTGCCAGCACCTTCATAGAGATTGGCGGGGAGCTGTTTTTT. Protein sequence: CASTFIEIGGELFF.

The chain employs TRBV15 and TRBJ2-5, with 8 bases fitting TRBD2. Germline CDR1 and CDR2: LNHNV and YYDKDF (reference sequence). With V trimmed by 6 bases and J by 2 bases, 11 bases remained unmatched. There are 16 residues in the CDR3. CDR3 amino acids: CATSRDKRLAQETQYF. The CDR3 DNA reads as TGTGCCACCAGTCGAGATAAAAGACTAGCGCAAGAGACCCAGTACTTC.

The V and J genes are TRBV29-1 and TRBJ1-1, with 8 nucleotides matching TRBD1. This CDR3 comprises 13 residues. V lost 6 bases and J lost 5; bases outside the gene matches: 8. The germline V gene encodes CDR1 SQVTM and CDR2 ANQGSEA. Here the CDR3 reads CSVAGTGLTEAFF. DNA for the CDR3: TGCAGCGTCGCCGGGACAGGCCTAACTGAAGCTTTCTTT.

Here the CDR3 reads CASSLGPSGETQYF. The CDR3 DNA is TGTGCCAGCAGCTTAGGCCCTAGCGGGGAAACCCAGTACTTC. The rearrangement uses TRBV11-2 and TRBJ2-5; 9 bases align to TRBD2. Germline CDR1 SGHAT, CDR2 FQNNGV. V lost 1 base and J lost 8; bases outside the gene matches: 5. This CDR3 has 14 amino acids.

CDR3 sequence reads: CASSLLSPGGIHTF. In DNA, the CDR3 is TGTGCCAGCAGCTTATTATCCCCCGGTGGGATCCACACCTTC. The genes are TRBV7-9 and TRBJ1-2; D unclear. The CDR3 covers 14 residues. Looked up from germline, CDR1 is SEHNR and CDR2 is FQNEAQ (reference sequence). Trimming left V 2 bases short and J 12 bases short, with 19 bases between. The whole variable domain, filled in from reference TRBV7-9 and TRBJ1-2, reads DTGVSQNPRHKITKRGQNVTFRCDPISEHNRLYWYRQTLGQGPEFLTYFQNEAQLEKSRLLSDRFSAERPKGSFSTLEIQRTEQGDSAMYLCASSLLSPGGIHTFGSGTRLTVV.

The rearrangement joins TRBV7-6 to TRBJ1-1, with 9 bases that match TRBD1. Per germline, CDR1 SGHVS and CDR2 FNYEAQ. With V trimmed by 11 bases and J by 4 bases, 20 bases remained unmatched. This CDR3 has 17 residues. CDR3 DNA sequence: TGTGCCGGGGACAGGGCGACCCAGTTTTCCATGGGCACTGAAGCTTTCTTT. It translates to CAGDRATQFSMGTEAFF.

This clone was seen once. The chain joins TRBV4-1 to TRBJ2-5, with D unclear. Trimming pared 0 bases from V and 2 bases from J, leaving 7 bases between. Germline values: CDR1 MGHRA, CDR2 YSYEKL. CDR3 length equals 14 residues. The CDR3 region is CASSQEDGQETQYF. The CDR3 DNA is TGCGCCAGCAGCCAAGAGGACGGTCAAGAGACCCAGTACTTC.

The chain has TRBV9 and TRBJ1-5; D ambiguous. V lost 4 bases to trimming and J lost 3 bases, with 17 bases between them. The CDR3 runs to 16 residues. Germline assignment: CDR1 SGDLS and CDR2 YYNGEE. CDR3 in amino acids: CASSPGSGLYNQPQHF. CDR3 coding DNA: TGTGCCAGCAGCCCCGGGTCAGGACTTTACAATCAGCCCCAGCATTTT.

This chain's CDR3 is CSASLRAGGPYEQYF. DNA of the CDR3: TGCAGTGCTAGTTTAAGAGCGGGGGGACCCTACGAGCAGTACTTC. V and J are TRBV20-1 and TRBJ2-7; 9 bases line up with TRBD2. The J segment lost 2 bases and the V segment lost 3 bases, leaving 8 bases of the junction unmatched. The CDR3 length is 15 residues. Germline lookup yields CDR1 DFQATT and CDR2 SNEGSKA (reference sequence).

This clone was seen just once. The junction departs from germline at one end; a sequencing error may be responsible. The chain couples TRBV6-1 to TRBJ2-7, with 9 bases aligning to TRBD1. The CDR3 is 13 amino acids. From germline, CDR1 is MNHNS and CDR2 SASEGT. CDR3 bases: TGTGCCAGCAGTGAAGGGGACAGGGTTCCCCCCGACTTC. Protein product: CASSEGDRVPPDF.

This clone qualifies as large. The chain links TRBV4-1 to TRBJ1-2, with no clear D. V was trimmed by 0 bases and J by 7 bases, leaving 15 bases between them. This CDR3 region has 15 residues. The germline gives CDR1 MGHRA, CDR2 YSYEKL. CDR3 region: CASSQEVMGLSGYTF. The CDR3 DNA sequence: TGCGCCAGCAGCCAAGAGGTAATGGGGTTGTCTGGCTACACCTTC.

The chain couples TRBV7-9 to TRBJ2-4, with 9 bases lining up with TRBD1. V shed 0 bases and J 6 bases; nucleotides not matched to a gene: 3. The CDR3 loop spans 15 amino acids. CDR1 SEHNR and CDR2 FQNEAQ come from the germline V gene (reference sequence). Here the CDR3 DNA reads TGTGCCAGCAGCTTAGCGCCGGGACAGGGAAACATTCAGTACTTC. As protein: CASSLAPGQGNIQYF.

Here the CDR3 reads CASSLAERETQYF. CDR3 nucleotides: TGTGCCAGCAGCCTGGCGGAGAGGGAGACCCAGTACTTC. The V gene is TRBV12-3 or TRBV12-4, the J gene TRBJ2-5; D is unclear. The V and J ends lost 6 bases and 5 bases respectively, with 13 bases between them. The CDR3 spans 13 residues.

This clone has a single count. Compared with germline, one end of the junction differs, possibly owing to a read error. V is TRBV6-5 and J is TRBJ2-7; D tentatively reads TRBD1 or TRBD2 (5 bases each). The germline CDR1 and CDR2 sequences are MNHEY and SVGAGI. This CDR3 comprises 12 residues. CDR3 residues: CALGTGLLEQYF. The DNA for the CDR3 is TGCGCCCTCGGGACCGGCCTGCTCGAGCAGTACTTC.

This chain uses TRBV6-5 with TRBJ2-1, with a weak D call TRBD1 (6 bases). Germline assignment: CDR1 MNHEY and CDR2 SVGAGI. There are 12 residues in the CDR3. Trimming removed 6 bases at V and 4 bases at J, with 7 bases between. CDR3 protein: CASRDSYNEQFF. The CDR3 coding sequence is TGTGCCAGCAGGGACAGTTACAATGAGCAGTTCTTC.

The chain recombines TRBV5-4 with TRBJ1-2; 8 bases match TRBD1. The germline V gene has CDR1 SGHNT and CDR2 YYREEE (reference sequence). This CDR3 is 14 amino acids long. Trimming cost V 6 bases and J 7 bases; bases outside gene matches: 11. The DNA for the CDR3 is TGTGCCAGCACCTCCAGGGGGCTAGAAGTTGGCTACACCTTC. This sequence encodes CASTSRGLEVGYTF.

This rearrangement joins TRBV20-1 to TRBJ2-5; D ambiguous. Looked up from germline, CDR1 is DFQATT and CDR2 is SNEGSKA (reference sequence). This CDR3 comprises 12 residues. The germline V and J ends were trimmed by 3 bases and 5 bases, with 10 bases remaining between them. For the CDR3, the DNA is TGCAGTGCTAGTCTCCCTTCGGAGACCCAGTACTTC. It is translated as CSASLPSETQYF.

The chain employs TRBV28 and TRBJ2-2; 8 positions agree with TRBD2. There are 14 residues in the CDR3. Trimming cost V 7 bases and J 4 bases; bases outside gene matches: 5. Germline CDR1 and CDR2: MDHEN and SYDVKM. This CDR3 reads CASIRGGITGELFF. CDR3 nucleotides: TGTGCCAGCATCCGCGGGGGGATCACCGGGGAGCTGTTTTTT.

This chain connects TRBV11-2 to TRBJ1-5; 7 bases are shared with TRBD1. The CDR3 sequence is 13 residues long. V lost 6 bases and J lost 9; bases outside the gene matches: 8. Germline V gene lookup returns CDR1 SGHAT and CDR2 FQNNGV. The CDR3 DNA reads TGTGCCAGCAGTACACCAGGGGGGGGGCCCCAGCATTTT. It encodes CASSTPGGGPQHF.

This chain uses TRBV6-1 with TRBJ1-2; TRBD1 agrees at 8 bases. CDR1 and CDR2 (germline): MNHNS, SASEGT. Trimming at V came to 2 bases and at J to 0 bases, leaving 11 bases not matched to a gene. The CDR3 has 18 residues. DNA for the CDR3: TGTGCCAGCAGTGAACGGTCCCCCAGGGGGCCAACTAACTATGGCTACACCTTC. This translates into CASSERSPRGPTNYGYTF.

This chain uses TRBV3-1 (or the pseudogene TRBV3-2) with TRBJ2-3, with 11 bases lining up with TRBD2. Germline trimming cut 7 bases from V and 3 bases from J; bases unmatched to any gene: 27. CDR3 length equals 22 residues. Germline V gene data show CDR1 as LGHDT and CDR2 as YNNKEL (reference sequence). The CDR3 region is CASTISTPVLAGDRVGTDTQYF. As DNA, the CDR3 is TGTGCCAGCACGATTTCAACCCCGGTACTAGCGGGAGATCGGGTTGGAACAGATACGCAGTATTTT.

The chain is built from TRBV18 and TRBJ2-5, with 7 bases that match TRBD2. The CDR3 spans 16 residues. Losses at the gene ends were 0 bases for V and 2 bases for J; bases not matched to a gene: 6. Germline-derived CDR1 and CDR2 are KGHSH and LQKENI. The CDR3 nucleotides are TGTGCCAGCTCACCACCAGAAGCGGGGCTACAAGAGACCCAGTACTTC. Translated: CASSPPEAGLQETQYF.